A single sample is the source of the 3 T cell receptor beta chains below, sequenced in a study of T cells after yellow fever vaccination. One entry per CDR3 protein results from TCRdb running MiXCR on the 5' RACE reads. The data hold around 350,000 distinct CDR3 sequences, with 6.2% observed a single time. The source material was PBMCs, sampled 5 days after the yellow fever booster vaccination. These receptors all come from a man aged 25 to 45 who received the YFV17D yellow fever vaccine.

This clonotype was found many times. The chain is built from TRBV5-1 and TRBJ2-5; D might be TRBD1 (5 bases). Germline CDR1 is SGHRS and CDR2 is YFSETQ. The V gene lost 4 bases and the J gene lost 1 base, with 14 bases spanning the gap. There are 15 residues in the CDR3. CDR3 DNA sequence: TGCGCCAGCAGCGGGGCTATATTGAGCCAAGAGACCCAGTACTTC. Protein product: CASSGAILSQETQYF.

The table lists this clonotype with a few counts. The chain employs TRBV7-2 and TRBJ2-5, with 8 bases matching TRBD1. The CDR3 spans 15 residues. With 6 bases clipped from V and 5 bases from J, the junction kept 11 bases outside the gene matches. Germline V CDR1 and CDR2: SGHTA, FQGNSA. The DNA for the CDR3 is TGTGCCAGCAGAAGTTCAGGGGGCGCTTGGGAGACCCAGTACTTC. It yields the protein CASRSSGGAWETQYF.

This clonotype was counted a few times. The rearrangement links TRBV20-1 to TRBJ2-5; 8 nucleotides align to TRBD1. The CDR3 runs to 14 residues. Per the germline V gene, CDR1 is DFQATT and CDR2 is SNEGSKA (reference sequence). Unmatched junction bases numbered 7, after V lost 2 bases and J lost 5 bases. The CDR3 DNA reads TGCAGTGCTAGAAGCGGCAGGGGGCAGGAGACCCAGTACTTC. Translation gives CSARSGRGQETQYF.